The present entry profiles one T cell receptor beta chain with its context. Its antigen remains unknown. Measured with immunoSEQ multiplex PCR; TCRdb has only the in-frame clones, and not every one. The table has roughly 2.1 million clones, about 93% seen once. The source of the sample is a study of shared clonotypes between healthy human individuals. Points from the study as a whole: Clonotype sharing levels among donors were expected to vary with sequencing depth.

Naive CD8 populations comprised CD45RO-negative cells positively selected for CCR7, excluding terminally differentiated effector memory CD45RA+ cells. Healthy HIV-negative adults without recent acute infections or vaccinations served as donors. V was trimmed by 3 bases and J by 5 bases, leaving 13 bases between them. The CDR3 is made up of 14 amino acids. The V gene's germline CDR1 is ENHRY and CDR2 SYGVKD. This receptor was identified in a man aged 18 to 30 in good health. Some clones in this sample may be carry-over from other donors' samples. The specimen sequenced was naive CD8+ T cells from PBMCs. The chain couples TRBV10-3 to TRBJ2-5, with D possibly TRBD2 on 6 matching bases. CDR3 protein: CAISDTGVVETQYF. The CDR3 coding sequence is TGTGCCATCAGTGATACGGGAGTGGTGGAGACCCAGTACTTC.